This T cell receptor beta chain comes out of a study of early T cells in non-severe SARS-CoV-2 infection. About the study: Whole-blood bulk RNA, unsorted, was sequenced, and chains were unpaired. Overall study findings and caveats: Matching results from VDJdb favored anti-spike CD8 responses, leaving private and CD4 specificities undetected.

Individual cDNA molecules were tagged with unique molecular identifiers. TCRdb passed the 5' RACE reads through MiXCR, listing each CDR3 protein once. The table lists more than 20,000 distinct CDR3 sequences, approximately 4% of them singletons, with 4% to 5% in the top ten. Trimming removed 3 bases from V and 6 bases from J, with 8 bases in between. Germline V gene data show CDR1 as SGDLS and CDR2 as YYNGEE. The length of the CDR3 is 12 residues. In this sample, this clonotype is medium-sized. Its target is unknown. The source material was whole blood. The TCR originated in an adult who was a healthcare worker with PCR-confirmed SARS-CoV-2 infection or an uninfected control (not recorded which). This chain uses TRBV9 with TRBJ2-3; D ambiguous. The chain's CDR3 is CASSETVDTQYF. For the CDR3, the DNA is TGTGCCAGCAGCGAAACCGTTGATACGCAGTATTTT.